Listed below are T cell receptor beta chains from one sample, sequenced in a study of T-cell memory formation after mild COVID-19. TCRdb reprocessed the 5' RACE reads with MiXCR, giving one entry per CDR3 protein. Of roughly 49,000 distinct CDR3 sequences listed, 25% to 35% are singletons. Sequences were obtained from PBMCs or a T cell subset sorted from them (not recorded which). All receptors come from a man aged 18-30 years who had mild COVID-19 (a few samples of this study predate the infection). Cell type and time point are not known. Each CDR3 is given with its conserved first and last residue. The order of the fields is D gene, V gene, J gene, clone size, CDR3 DNA, CDR3 protein. D genes are given only for firm matches. Size values are once, few and many counts, or a class for expanded clones, and some rows have none.

d_call: .; v_call: TRBV6-5; j_call: TRBJ2-3; clone_size: .; cdr3_nt: TGTGCCAGCAGTTATAGAGTCGGGACTTTCAACACAGATACGCAGTATTTT; cdr3_aa: CASSYRVGTFNTDTQYF
d_call: TRBD2; v_call: TRBV10-3; j_call: TRBJ2-5; clone_size: .; cdr3_nt: TGTGCCATCAGTGAGACTAGCGGGGTTCATGAGACCCAGTACTTC; cdr3_aa: CAISETSGVHETQYF
d_call: .; v_call: TRBV9; j_call: TRBJ1-2; clone_size: few; cdr3_nt: TGTGCCAGCAGGGGAGTAGACGATGGCTACACCTTC; cdr3_aa: CASRGVDDGYTF
d_call: .; v_call: TRBV28; j_call: TRBJ2-5; clone_size: .; cdr3_nt: TGTGCCATTCCGTTGGGGGCGCTGAGGGAGACCCAGTACTTC; cdr3_aa: CAIPLGALRETQYF
d_call: TRBD2; v_call: TRBV6-2/TRBV6-3; j_call: TRBJ2-3; clone_size: few; cdr3_nt: TGTGCCAGCAGTTACAAGGCCTTCGGGGCGGGGGTCACAGATACGCAGTATTTT; cdr3_aa: CASSYKAFGAGVTDTQYF
d_call: .; v_call: TRBV6-5; j_call: TRBJ2-3; clone_size: .; cdr3_nt: TGTGCCAGCAGTTACTCGCCGGGACGGAACACAGATACGCAGTATTTT; cdr3_aa: CASSYSPGRNTDTQYF
d_call: .; v_call: TRBV7-2; j_call: TRBJ1-4; clone_size: few; cdr3_nt: TGTGCCAGCAGCTTCGGGACTCGGGGTTCTGAAAAACTGTTTTTT; cdr3_aa: CASSFGTRGSEKLFF
d_call: .; v_call: TRBV20-1; j_call: TRBJ2-7; clone_size: .; cdr3_nt: TGCAGTGCCTCCCGGACAGCCACCTACGAGCAGTACTTC; cdr3_aa: CSASRTATYEQYF
d_call: .; v_call: TRBV5-6; j_call: TRBJ2-7; clone_size: .; cdr3_nt: TGTGCCAGCAGCGACGGAAGGACCTCCGAGCAGTACTTC; cdr3_aa: CASSDGRTSEQYF
d_call: .; v_call: TRBV4-2; j_call: TRBJ2-3; clone_size: .; cdr3_nt: TGCGCCAGCAGCCAAGATATAGGGTCTGGCACAGATACGCAGTATTTT; cdr3_aa: CASSQDIGSGTDTQYF
d_call: .; v_call: TRBV13; j_call: TRBJ1-2; clone_size: few; cdr3_nt: TGTGCCAGCAGCGATCGAATAACTTCAGGGATCTATGGCTACACCTTC; cdr3_aa: CASSDRITSGIYGYTF
d_call: .; v_call: TRBV7-9; j_call: TRBJ2-7; clone_size: .; cdr3_nt: TGTGCCACGGATGGACAGATCTACGAGCAGTACTTC; cdr3_aa: CATDGQIYEQYF
d_call: .; v_call: TRBV20-1; j_call: TRBJ1-2; clone_size: .; cdr3_nt: TGCAGTGCTGCCCGCGACAGCTCCTATGGCTACACCTTC; cdr3_aa: CSAARDSSYGYTF
d_call: .; v_call: TRBV4-3; j_call: TRBJ1-6; clone_size: many; cdr3_nt: TGCGCCAGCAGCCAAGATCCAGGCTGGAATTCACCCCTCCACTTT; cdr3_aa: CASSQDPGWNSPLHF
d_call: .; v_call: TRBV12-3/TRBV12-4; j_call: TRBJ2-5; clone_size: .; cdr3_nt: TGTGCCAGCAGTACGTCCGGGAAACGCCAAGAGACCCAGTACTTC; cdr3_aa: CASSTSGKRQETQYF
d_call: TRBD1; v_call: TRBV12-3/TRBV12-4; j_call: TRBJ2-7; clone_size: once; cdr3_nt: TGTGCCAGCAGGGGGGGACAGGGGGCTTCCTACGAGCAGTACTTC; cdr3_aa: CASRGGQGASYEQYF
d_call: .; v_call: TRBV20-1; j_call: TRBJ1-1; clone_size: .; cdr3_nt: TGCAGTGCCCCGGGGATCTCTGAAGCTTTCTTT; cdr3_aa: CSAPGISEAFF
d_call: .; v_call: TRBV30; j_call: TRBJ2-2; clone_size: .; cdr3_nt: TGTGCCTGGGGCCTTACCGGGGAGCTGTTTTTT; cdr3_aa: CAWGLTGELFF
d_call: .; v_call: TRBV28; j_call: TRBJ2-5; clone_size: .; cdr3_nt: TGTGCCAGCAGTTTGGGGGCGTGGGAGACCCAGTACTTC; cdr3_aa: CASSLGAWETQYF
d_call: .; v_call: TRBV4-3; j_call: TRBJ2-3; clone_size: few; cdr3_nt: TGCGCCAGCAGCCAAGATGATCCCACAGATACGCAGTATTTT; cdr3_aa: CASSQDDPTDTQYF
d_call: .; v_call: TRBV4-3; j_call: TRBJ1-6; clone_size: .; cdr3_nt: TGCGCCAGCAGCCAAGATCAGGGGCCAAATTCACCCCTCCACTTT; cdr3_aa: CASSQDQGPNSPLHF
d_call: .; v_call: TRBV29-1; j_call: TRBJ1-1; clone_size: few; cdr3_nt: TGCAGCGTTGAGGTAGCCAGGGTGAACACTGAAGCTTTCTTT; cdr3_aa: CSVEVARVNTEAFF
d_call: .; v_call: TRBV30; j_call: TRBJ1-1; clone_size: .; cdr3_nt: TGTGCCTGGAGTGTAAACAGTCTGGGGGGTTCGAGCTTT; cdr3_aa: CAWSVNSLGGSSF
d_call: .; v_call: TRBV11-3; j_call: TRBJ1-1; clone_size: .; cdr3_nt: TGTGCCAGCAGCTCAAAAGGGGGCACTGAAGCTTTCTTT; cdr3_aa: CASSSKGGTEAFF
d_call: .; v_call: TRBV4-1; j_call: TRBJ2-3; clone_size: few; cdr3_nt: TGCGCCAGCAGACAAGTACTGGGAAGCACAGATACGCAGTATTTT; cdr3_aa: CASRQVLGSTDTQYF
d_call: .; v_call: TRBV7-9; j_call: TRBJ2-1; clone_size: .; cdr3_nt: TGTGCCAGCAGCTTAAGAGGGGAGCAGTTCTTC; cdr3_aa: CASSLRGEQFF
d_call: TRBD1; v_call: TRBV6-1; j_call: TRBJ2-1; clone_size: .; cdr3_nt: TGTGCCAGCAGTGGAGACCCGGGACAGGGGAGCGATGAGCAGTTCTTC; cdr3_aa: CASSGDPGQGSDEQFF
d_call: .; v_call: TRBV29-1; j_call: TRBJ2-1; clone_size: few; cdr3_nt: TGCAGCGTTCGGGACGTCAATGAGCAGTTCTTC; cdr3_aa: CSVRDVNEQFF
d_call: TRBD2; v_call: TRBV24-1; j_call: TRBJ2-3; clone_size: few; cdr3_nt: TGTGCCACCAGTGATTTAGCGGGGGATGGACCAAACACAGATACGCAGTATTTT; cdr3_aa: CATSDLAGDGPNTDTQYF
d_call: TRBD1; v_call: TRBV10-3; j_call: TRBJ2-3; clone_size: .; cdr3_nt: TGTGCCATCAGTGGGACAGGGGATTTGGTGAATACGCAGTATTTT; cdr3_aa: CAISGTGDLVNTQYF
d_call: .; v_call: TRBV6-5; j_call: TRBJ2-5; clone_size: few; cdr3_nt: TGTGCCAGCAGTAAGGGACTCCGAAGGGTCCAAGAGACCCAGTACTTC; cdr3_aa: CASSKGLRRVQETQYF
d_call: .; v_call: TRBV19; j_call: TRBJ1-1; clone_size: medium-sized; cdr3_nt: TGTGCCAGTAGGAGTGCTGGGCCCTACACTGAAGCTTTCTTT; cdr3_aa: CASRSAGPYTEAFF
d_call: TRBD1; v_call: TRBV9; j_call: TRBJ2-7; clone_size: few; cdr3_nt: TGTGCCAGCAGCGCCTCCGGGACAGGGGTCCACGAGCAGTACTTC; cdr3_aa: CASSASGTGVHEQYF
d_call: .; v_call: TRBV5-5; j_call: TRBJ1-1; clone_size: .; cdr3_nt: TGTGCCAGCAGCTTGGGGGGGATGGAGGCTTTCTTT; cdr3_aa: CASSLGGMEAFF
d_call: .; v_call: TRBV7-9; j_call: TRBJ2-2; clone_size: few; cdr3_nt: TGTGCCAGCAGCTCTCCGGTCTCCCCACCCGGGGAGCTGTTTTTT; cdr3_aa: CASSSPVSPPGELFF
d_call: TRBD1; v_call: TRBV12-3/TRBV12-4; j_call: TRBJ2-2; clone_size: few; cdr3_nt: TGTGCCAGCACCCTGACAGGGGGCGTGGGGGAGCTGTTTTTT; cdr3_aa: CASTLTGGVGELFF
d_call: TRBD1; v_call: TRBV6-6; j_call: TRBJ1-1; clone_size: .; cdr3_nt: TGTGCCAGCAGCGCGACAGGGTCTAGGTTTAACACTGAAGCTTTCTTT; cdr3_aa: CASSATGSRFNTEAFF
d_call: .; v_call: TRBV7-2; j_call: TRBJ1-4; clone_size: .; cdr3_nt: TGTGCCAGCAGCTTAGCACAGGAGAATGAAAAACTGTTTTTT; cdr3_aa: CASSLAQENEKLFF
d_call: TRBD2; v_call: TRBV11-2; j_call: TRBJ2-1; clone_size: few; cdr3_nt: TGTGCCAGCAGCTTTGGGAGCGGGGGGCATGGGAATGAGCAGTTCTTC; cdr3_aa: CASSFGSGGHGNEQFF
d_call: .; v_call: TRBV18; j_call: TRBJ1-5; clone_size: .; cdr3_nt: TGTGCCAGCTCACCACCGCGCGGGTGGCCCCAGCATTTT; cdr3_aa: CASSPPRGWPQHF
d_call: TRBD1; v_call: TRBV7-6; j_call: TRBJ2-7; clone_size: few; cdr3_nt: TGTGCCAGCAGCTTGGGGACAGGGACCTCCTACGAGCAGTACTTC; cdr3_aa: CASSLGTGTSYEQYF
d_call: .; v_call: TRBV3-1; j_call: TRBJ1-1; clone_size: .; cdr3_nt: TGTGCCAGCAGCCAAACAGGCTCCCACACTGAAGCTTTCTTT; cdr3_aa: CASSQTGSHTEAFF
d_call: TRBD1; v_call: TRBV12-3/TRBV12-4; j_call: TRBJ2-3; clone_size: .; cdr3_nt: TGTGCCAGCAGTCGGACAGGTAGCACAGATACGCAGTATTTT; cdr3_aa: CASSRTGSTDTQYF
d_call: .; v_call: TRBV10-3; j_call: TRBJ2-3; clone_size: .; cdr3_nt: TGTGCCATCAGTGATGGGAGTGACGGCACAGATACGCAGTATTTT; cdr3_aa: CAISDGSDGTDTQYF